Listed here are 24 T cell receptor beta chains from one sample, sequenced in a study of blood T cell repertoires in COVID-19. Clones were read by immunoSEQ multiplex PCR, and TCRdb kept only the in-frame ones, dropping some. The sample shows some 150,000 clones, about 85% of them seen only once. The sequenced sample was peripheral blood. The receptors stem from a woman in her 70s with COVID-19, enrolled during active disease.

The genes are TRBV4-2 and TRBJ1-2; 9 nucleotides agree with TRBD1. CDR3 length: 18 residues. V shed 0 bases, J shed 7 bases, and the junction held 15 bases outside the gene matches. CDR1 and CDR2 from the germline V gene are LGHNA and YNFKEQ. The CDR3 loop reads CASSQDLPAGTGIRGYTF. The CDR3 DNA is TGTGCCAGCAGCCAAGATCTACCCGCCGGGACAGGGATTCGTGGCTACACCTTC.

The chain recombines TRBV19 with TRBJ2-5; TRBD2 agrees at 9 bases. The trim removed 3 bases at V and 2 bases at J, leaving 7 bases unmatched. Germline lookup yields CDR1 LNHDA and CDR2 SQIVND (reference sequence). The CDR3 loop spans 16 amino acids. CDR3 DNA: TGTGCCAGTAGTATGGGTAGCGGGGGAGCTCAAGAGACCCAGTACTTC. Translating it yields CASSMGSGGAQETQYF.

This chain connects TRBV5-1 to TRBJ1-6; possible D gene TRBD1, 5 bases. CDR1 and CDR2 (germline): SGHRS, YFSETQ. The CDR3 spans 13 residues. V dropped 4 bases and J dropped 10 bases, with 12 bases sitting between them. CDR3 nucleotide sequence: TGCGCCAGCAGCGAGGACATTCTATCACCCCTCCACTTT. It codes for CASSEDILSPLHF.

The sample holds many counts of this clone. The chain is built from TRBV5-1 and TRBJ2-7; no clear D. This CDR3 spans 12 amino acids. Germline V lookup: CDR1 SGHRS, CDR2 YFSETQ. The V end lost 0 bases, the J end lost 4 bases, and 5 bases lay between the germline ends. The CDR3 DNA reads TGCGCCAGCAGCTTGGGGGCGTACGAGCAGTACTTC. Residues: CASSLGAYEQYF.

The gene calls are TRBV28 and TRBJ1-1; tentative D call: TRBD1 (5 bases). The germline V gene has CDR1 MDHEN and CDR2 SYDVKM. The germline V and J ends were trimmed by 10 bases and 5 bases, with 20 bases remaining between them. This CDR3 has 14 amino acids. CDR3 DNA: TGTGCCACCTCGGGGGAACCCCTTTGGACTGAAGCTTTCTTT. Its translation is CATSGEPLWTEAFF.

The chain is built from TRBV11-3 and TRBJ1-1, with unresolved D. Trimming pared 1 base from V and 2 bases from J, leaving 8 bases between. This CDR3 has 14 residues. Germline V gene lookup returns CDR1 SGHNT and CDR2 YENEEA. The CDR3 is CASSLGPTNTEAFF. CDR3 bases: TGTGCCAGCAGCTTAGGACCGACTAACACTGAAGCTTTCTTT.

The rearrangement links TRBV2 to TRBJ2-5; 7 positions agree with TRBD1. V was pared by 6 bases and J by 7 bases, with 11 bases of the junction left unmatched. Germline assignment: CDR1 SNHLY and CDR2 FYNNEI. This CDR3 has 14 residues. The CDR3 region has the DNA TGTGCCAGCAGATACAGGGGCGGTGGCGGGACCCAGTACTTC. Its protein is CASRYRGGGGTQYF. The full variable domain, in which reference TRBV2 and TRBJ2-5 provide the parts outside the CDR3, is EPEVTQTPSHQVTQMGQEVILRCVPISNHLYFYWYRQILGQKVEFLVSFYNNEISEKSEIFDDQFSVERPDGSNFTLKIRSTKLEDSAMYFCASRYRGGGGTQYFGPGTRLLVL.

This clone was found many times. This chain joins TRBV24-1 and TRBJ2-1; 9 bases line up with TRBD1. This CDR3 contains 17 residues. With 3 bases clipped from V and 4 bases from J, the junction kept 9 bases outside the gene matches. Germline CDR1 is KGHDR and CDR2 is SFDVKD. CDR3 sequence: CATSDPNPGTGYNEQFF. The CDR3 DNA follows: TGTGCCACCAGTGATCCTAACCCCGGGACAGGGTACAATGAGCAGTTCTTC.

V gene TRBV30 combines with J gene TRBJ1-3, with 8 bases that match TRBD1. This CDR3 contains 14 residues. V shed 3 bases, J shed 2 bases, and the junction held 3 bases outside the gene matches. Germline V gives CDR1 GTSNPN, CDR2 SVGIG (reference sequence). The CDR3 DNA is TGTGCCTGGAGGCAGACAGGGGCTGGAAACACCATATATTTT. As protein: CAWRQTGAGNTIYF.

CDR3 sequence reads: CASSEFIRGGTGEMNTEAFF. The DNA of the CDR3 is TGCGCCAGCAGTGAGTTCATTAGAGGCGGGACAGGGGAGATGAACACTGAAGCTTTCTTT. The rearrangement uses TRBV10-1 and TRBJ1-1; 10 bases agree with TRBD1. From germline, CDR1 is WNHNN and CDR2 SYGVQD (reference sequence). This CDR3 spans 20 amino acids. V lost 1 base and J lost 0; bases outside the gene matches: 14.

The rearrangement joins TRBV5-1 to TRBJ2-7, with 8 bases matching TRBD2. Germline assignment: CDR1 SGHRS and CDR2 YFSETQ. The CDR3 is 15 amino acids. The V segment lost 0 bases and the J segment 4 bases; nucleotides outside the gene matches: 6. CDR3: CASSLGGGPYYEQYF. In nucleotides, the CDR3 is TGCGCCAGCAGCTTGGGCGGGGGGCCCTATTACGAGCAGTACTTC. Full variable domain (remainder filled in from reference TRBV5-1 and TRBJ2-7): KAGVTQTPRYLIKTRGQQVTLSCSPISGHRSVSWYQQTPGQGLQFLFEYFSETQRNKGNFPGRFSGRQFSNSRSEMNVSTLELGDSALYLCASSLGGGPYYEQYFGPGTRLTVT.

J is TRBJ1-3 and V is TRBV7-2, with 7 bases matching TRBD1. The germline CDR1 and CDR2 sequences are SGHTA and FQGNSA. The CDR3 is 16 residues long. V lost 4 bases to trimming and J lost 0 bases; unmatched junction nucleotides: 6. In DNA, the CDR3 is TGTGCCAGCAGCTCCTCCGGGACAGTCTCTGGAAACACCATATATTTT. Translating it yields CASSSSGTVSGNTIYF.

This clone was counted between two and nine times. The chain carries TRBV19 and TRBJ2-6; no definite D call. Germline V gene sequence: CDR1 LNHDA, CDR2 SQIVND (reference sequence). The CDR3 extends over 11 amino acids. CDR3 residues: CATAGANVLTF. The CDR3 bases are TGTGCTACAGCTGGGGCCAACGTCCTGACTTTC.

The chain has TRBV5-1 and TRBJ2-1; 15 positions agree with TRBD2. Unmatched junction bases numbered 7, after V lost 2 bases and J lost 7 bases. Per germline, CDR1 SGHRS and CDR2 YFSETQ. The CDR3 has 17 amino acids. The CDR3 bases are TGCGCCAGCAGCTTTGGACTAGCGGGGGGGCAAACGAATGAGCAGTTCTTC. It yields the protein CASSFGLAGGQTNEQFF. The full variable domain, with the rest looked up from reference TRBV5-1 and TRBJ2-1, is KAGVTQTPRYLIKTRGQQVTLSCSPISGHRSVSWYQQTPGQGLQFLFEYFSETQRNKGNFPGRFSGRQFSNSRSEMNVSTLELGDSALYLCASSFGLAGGQTNEQFFGPGTRLTVL.

The chain employs TRBV11-2 and TRBJ2-5; 7 bases map to TRBD2. The tail of the sequence fits TRBJ2-7 better, so the J call may be wrong. The germline V gene encodes CDR1 SGHAT and CDR2 FQNNGV. This CDR3 contains 15 residues. The CDR3 protein is CASSSSGTTTYEQYF. DNA of the CDR3: TGTGCCAGCAGCTCCTCCGGGACTACGACTTACGAGCAGTACTTC.

The V and J genes are TRBV19 and TRBJ2-2; possible D gene TRBD1, 5 bases. CDR3 length: 15 residues. Germline assignment: CDR1 LNHDA and CDR2 SQIVND (reference sequence). Trimming left V 2 bases short and J 5 bases short, with 12 bases between. The CDR3 DNA reads TGTGCCAGTAGTATAATAGAGCAGGGAACCGGGGAGCTGTTTTTT. Its translation is CASSIIEQGTGELFF. Complete variable domain (other parts from reference TRBV19 and TRBJ2-2): DGGITQSPKYLFRKEGQNVTLSCEQNLNHDAMYWYRQDPGQGLRLIYYSQIVNDFQKGDIAEGYSVSREKKESFPLTVTSAQKNPTAFYLCASSIIEQGTGELFFGEGSRLTVL.

The J gene is TRBJ2-7, the V gene TRBV6-5; TRBD1 aligns across 9 bases. Per germline, CDR1 MNHEY and CDR2 SVGAGI. V was clipped by 4 bases and J by 6 bases; unmatched bases: 7. The CDR3 is 14 residues long. For the CDR3, the DNA is TGTGCCAGCAGTTCGCGACAGGGGGGCTCCGAGCAGTACTTC. The encoded protein is CASSSRQGGSEQYF.

The chain employs TRBV6-5 and TRBJ1-2, with D possibly TRBD1 on 5 matching bases. Between the trimmed V and J ends, which lost 6 bases and 7 bases, there was a span of 9 bases. Per the germline V gene, CDR1 is MNHEY and CDR2 is SVGAGI. CDR3 length: 11 amino acids. Written as DNA, the CDR3 is TGTGCCAGCAGCAGGGATTTTGGCTACACCTTC. As protein: CASSRDFGYTF.

This clone occurred once. V gene TRBV7-2 combines with J gene TRBJ1-5, with D tentatively TRBD1 (6 bases). V was pared by 3 bases and J by 0 bases, with 9 bases between. The CDR3 is 15 amino acids. CDR1 is SGHTA and CDR2 is FQGNSA in the germline V gene. This CDR3 is CASSLDSYSNQPQHF. The CDR3, as DNA: TGTGCCAGCAGCTTGGACAGTTATAGCAATCAGCCCCAGCATTTT.

The chain carries TRBV6-4 and TRBJ1-2, with 9 positions matching TRBD1. Germline V gives CDR1 MRHNA, CDR2 SNTAGT. The CDR3 is made up of 15 amino acids. J gave up 2 bases and V 3 bases, and 4 bases lay outside the gene matches. CDR3 amino acids: CASSEGTGRNYGYTF. CDR3 nucleotides: TGTGCCAGCAGTGAAGGGACAGGGAGGAACTATGGCTACACCTTC.

The chain links TRBV11-3 to TRBJ1-6, with 8 bases identical to TRBD1. The CDR3 has 15 amino acids. V trimming: 5 bases; J trimming: 7 bases; junction bases outside the gene matches: 7. Per the germline V gene, CDR1 is SGHNT and CDR2 is YENEEA. The CDR3 region is CASSPGQGRNSPLHF. CDR3 sequence (DNA): TGTGCCAGCAGCCCCGGACAGGGTCGGAATTCACCCCTCCACTTT. Together with reference TRBV11-3 and TRBJ1-6, the CDR3 gives the full variable domain: EAGVVQSPRYKIIEKKQPVAFWCNPISGHNTLYWYLQNLGQGPELLIRYENEEAVDDSQLPKDRFSAERLKGVDSTLKIQPAELGDSAVYLCASSPGQGRNSPLHFGNGTRLTVT.

The chain combines TRBV18 with TRBJ2-7; D may be TRBD2 (6 bases). Trimming shortened V by 4 bases and J by 0 bases, and 10 bases separated the two germline ends. CDR3 length equals 14 residues. CDR1 is KGHSH and CDR2 is LQKENI in the germline V gene. The CDR3 DNA reads as TGTGCCAGCTCACGGGGGGATAGCTCCTACGAGCAGTACTTC. Translated, it gives CASSRGDSSYEQYF.

J is TRBJ1-2 and V is TRBV7-2; 9 bases fit TRBD1. The CDR3 contains 16 residues. With V trimmed by 2 bases and J by 0 bases, 4 bases remained unmatched. The germline V gene encodes CDR1 SGHTA and CDR2 FQGNSA. The CDR3 loop is CASSLYRGRANYGYTF. As DNA, the CDR3 is TGTGCCAGCAGCTTATACAGGGGGCGAGCTAACTATGGCTACACCTTC.

The genes are TRBV4-1 and TRBJ1-4; 8 bases agree with TRBD1. This CDR3 comprises 16 residues. From germline, CDR1 is MGHRA and CDR2 YSYEKL. The V and J ends lost 3 bases and 12 bases, in that order; junction bases with no gene match: 15. The CDR3 here is CASSQTTGTGVVELFF. The CDR3 region has the DNA TGCGCCAGCAGCCAGACTACCGGGACAGGCGTCGTCGAACTGTTTTTT.